This TCR beta chain stems from a study of blood T cell repertoires in COVID-19. On the study more broadly: Sites across the United States, Italy and Spain contributed samples from acute and convalescent COVID-19. From T cells, B-cell-depleted T cells, or PBMCs came the material, which was cDNA or gDNA.

In the source study's methods: The authors estimated nucleated cell counts from reference gene primer amplification. Data came from immunoSEQ multiplex PCR; TCRdb stores just in-frame clones and leaves some out. V and J calls and clone size are copied from that table; D and trimming were computed from the DNA. Among about 62,000 clones listed, roughly 71% were seen once. The CDR3 covers 14 residues. V was pared by 4 bases and J by 4 bases, with 13 bases between. In germline, CDR1 is SGHTA, CDR2 FQGNSA. V and J are TRBV7-2 and TRBJ1-2, with TRBD1 as a possible D gene (5 bases). Sequencing input: peripheral blood. The TCR was taken from a woman aged 50 to 60 with active or convalescent COVID-19. CDR3 sequence reads: CASSWDSFGYGYTF. CDR3 nucleotide sequence: TGTGCCAGCAGCTGGGACTCCTTCGGCTATGGCTACACCTTC.